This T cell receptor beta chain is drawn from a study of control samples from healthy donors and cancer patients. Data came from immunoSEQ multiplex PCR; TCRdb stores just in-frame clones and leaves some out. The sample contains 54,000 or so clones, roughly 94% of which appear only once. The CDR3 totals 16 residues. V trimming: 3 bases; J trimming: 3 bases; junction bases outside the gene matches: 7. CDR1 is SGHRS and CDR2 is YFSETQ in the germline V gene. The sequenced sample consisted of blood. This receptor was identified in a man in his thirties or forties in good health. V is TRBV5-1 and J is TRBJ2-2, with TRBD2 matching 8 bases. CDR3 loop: CASSSTAGDYTGELFF. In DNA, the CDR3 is TGCGCCAGCAGCTCAACAGCGGGAGATTACACCGGGGAGCTGTTTTTT.